Below are 21 T cell receptor beta chains sequenced from a single sample in a study of CD8 T cells in ankylosing spondylitis. Study-level results: Typical of ankylosing spondylitis blood, it appeared, was a TCR beta motif of eight highly homologous variants.

TCRdb reprocessed the 5' RACE reads via MiXCR and lists one record per CDR3 protein. This table has 100,000 to 150,000 distinct CDR3 sequences, 17% appearing once. No antigen has been assigned to these receptors. Material: blood, either unsorted or a sorted T cell fraction (not recorded which). The receptors stem from a male donor with ankylosing spondylitis.

There are a few counts of this clonotype. The V and J genes are TRBV27 and TRBJ1-1; 8 bases map to TRBD1. CDR3 length: 14 amino acids. The trim removed 5 bases at V and 3 bases at J, leaving 5 bases unmatched. In germline, CDR1 is MNHEY, CDR2 SMNVEV (reference sequence). For the CDR3, the DNA is TGTGCCAGCAGTACGCGACAGGGGCACACTGAAGCTTTCTTT. This translates into CASSTRQGHTEAFF.

This clonotype was seen more than once but under ten times. The V call is TRBV4-3, the J call TRBJ2-1; D not resolved. Germline V gene lookup returns CDR1 LGHNA and CDR2 YSLEER. This CDR3 region has 14 residues. V shed 2 bases and J shed 4 bases, with 9 bases lying between them. CDR3 region: CASSQSQYYNEQFF. The CDR3 bases are TGCGCCAGCAGCCAAAGTCAGTATTACAATGAGCAGTTCTTC.

This clonotype was counted only a few times. The chain recombines TRBV29-1 with TRBJ2-5; 13 bases fit TRBD2. This CDR3 is built from 18 residues. Looked up from germline, CDR1 is SQVTM and CDR2 is ANQGSEA. V shed 0 bases and J 5 bases; nucleotides not matched to a gene: 12. CDR3 sequence: CSVEDGQGTSGNFETQYF. The CDR3 nucleotides are TGCAGCGTTGAAGATGGCCAAGGGACTAGCGGGAACTTTGAGACCCAGTACTTC.

This rearrangement joins TRBV20-1 to TRBJ1-2, with D perhaps matching TRBD1 (6 bases). This CDR3 spans 13 amino acids. Germline CDR1 DFQATT, CDR2 SNEGSKA (reference sequence). The V end was cut by 6 bases, the J end by 2 bases, with 13 bases between. The CDR3 DNA follows: TGCAGTGCCGCATCTACAGGGAACTATGGCTACACCTTC. Its protein is CSAASTGNYGYTF.

The J gene is TRBJ2-7, the V gene TRBV11-3, with 11 bases lining up with TRBD1. Looked up from germline, CDR1 is SGHNT and CDR2 is YENEEA. The J segment lost 2 bases and the V segment lost 5 bases, leaving 5 bases of the junction unmatched. The CDR3 runs 15 residues. The CDR3 DNA reads TGTGCCAGCAGCCAGAGGACAGGGGGCCCCTACGAGCAGTACTTC. Translated: CASSQRTGGPYEQYF.

This chain links TRBV27 with TRBJ2-2, with unresolved D. The CDR3 extends over 12 amino acids. V lost 5 bases, J lost 7 bases, and 8 bases lay in between. Germline CDR1 and CDR2: MNHEY and SMNVEV (reference sequence). CDR3 sequence (DNA): TGTGCCAGCAGTGTCCGAAGCGGGGAGCTGTTTTTT. Translation: CASSVRSGELFF.

The chain combines TRBV6-4 with TRBJ2-1; D ambiguous. The CDR3 extends over 12 amino acids. Trimming pared 3 bases from V and 7 bases from J, leaving 7 bases between. The germline V gene encodes CDR1 MRHNA and CDR2 SNTAGT. The CDR3 protein is CASSEWGNEQFF. The CDR3 nucleotides read TGTGCCAGCAGTGAATGGGGAAATGAGCAGTTCTTC.

The J gene is TRBJ2-7, the V gene TRBV4-3; D may be TRBD2 (5 bases). Per germline, CDR1 LGHNA and CDR2 YSLEER. The V and J ends lost 5 bases and 4 bases respectively, with 18 bases between them. The CDR3 is 15 amino acids. The CDR3 spells CASSILHLGAYEQYF. The CDR3 DNA is TGCGCCAGCAGCATTCTACACCTGGGAGCTTACGAGCAGTACTTC.

This clonotype was picked up a small number of times. This chain joins TRBV6-4 and TRBJ2-1, with 12 bases that match TRBD1. Trimming took 3 bases from V and 8 from J; bases not matched to a gene: 8. The CDR3 has 16 residues. Germline loops: CDR1 MRHNA, CDR2 SNTAGT. The CDR3, as DNA: TGTGCCAGCAGTGAAGACCCGGGACAGGGGGCGCATGAGCAGTTCTTC. Protein sequence: CASSEDPGQGAHEQFF.

This clonotype was seen repeatedly, ten times or more. The gene calls are TRBV27 and TRBJ1-1; possibly TRBD1 for D (6 bases). Trimming removed 5 bases at V and 4 bases at J, with 20 bases between. CDR3 size: 16 residues. The germline CDR1 and CDR2 sequences are MNHEY and SMNVEV (reference sequence). For the CDR3, the DNA is TGTGCCAGCAGTCTAGGGGCGGGGGCTGGAATCACTGAAGCTTTCTTT. This translates into CASSLGAGAGITEAFF.

This clonotype has at least ten counts. This chain connects TRBV20-1 to TRBJ1-5, with D unclear. V lost 0 bases to trimming and J lost 1 base, with 22 bases between them. Germline CDR1 and CDR2: DFQATT and SNEGSKA (reference sequence). This CDR3 spans 19 amino acids. The CDR3 spells CSARELMGTSISSNQPQHF. The DNA of the CDR3 is TGCAGTGCTAGAGAATTAATGGGTACTTCCATTTCGAGCAATCAGCCCCAGCATTTT.

This clonotype has just a few counts. The gene calls are TRBV4-3 and TRBJ2-3; tentatively, D is TRBD1 (5 bases). CDR3 size: 14 residues. V was trimmed by 3 bases and J by 1 base, leaving 8 bases between them. Germline values: CDR1 LGHNA, CDR2 YSLEER. CDR3 coding DNA: TGCGCCAGCAGCCAGGGGCTCCGCACAGATACGCAGTATTTT. Translation: CASSQGLRTDTQYF.

The sample holds a few counts of this clonotype. The chain carries TRBV19 and TRBJ2-7; the D is unclear. V shed 5 bases and J shed 2 bases, with 10 bases lying between them. The CDR3 has 13 amino acids. Per the germline V gene, CDR1 is LNHDA and CDR2 is SQIVND (reference sequence). The CDR3 reads CASSPRNPYEQYF. The CDR3 DNA sequence: TGTGCCAGTAGTCCTCGGAACCCCTACGAGCAGTACTTC.

The table lists this clonotype with a few counts. The chain has TRBV25-1 and TRBJ2-1; D might be TRBD2 (6 bases). V dropped 7 bases and J dropped 7 bases, with 8 bases sitting between them. Germline CDR1 MGHDK, CDR2 SYGVNS. This CDR3 is built from 11 residues. The CDR3 loop reads CASIRGNEQFF. CDR3 in DNA: TGTGCCAGCATTCGGGGGAATGAGCAGTTCTTC.

This clonotype has a count of ten or more. The gene calls are TRBV28 and TRBJ2-7; 11 bases fit TRBD2. CDR3 length equals 14 residues. The V gene end was trimmed by 3 bases and the J gene end by 3 bases; junction bases not matched to a gene: 1. Germline CDR1 reads MDHEN; CDR2 reads SYDVKM. DNA for the CDR3: TGTGCCAGCAGTTTGGGACTAGCGGTCTACGAGCAGTACTTC. Amino acid sequence: CASSLGLAVYEQYF.

The CDR3 bases are TGTGCCTCCCGGGACAGGTCGGACAATGAGCAGTTCTTC. Translating gives CASRDRSDNEQFF. The chain recombines TRBV2 with TRBJ2-1, with 8 bases fitting TRBD1. Germline CDR1 SNHLY, CDR2 FYNNEI. The junction had 8 bases not matched to a gene; V was cut back by 11 bases and J by 5 bases. The CDR3 covers 13 residues.

By frequency in the sample, this clonotype is medium-sized. The chain uses TRBV2 and TRBJ2-7, with D perhaps matching TRBD2 (5 bases). CDR1 SNHLY and CDR2 FYNNEI come from the germline V gene. The CDR3 length is 15 residues. V was shortened by 7 bases and J by 0 bases, with 16 bases between the two germline ends. The CDR3 protein is CASIEGSRSSYEQYF. For the CDR3, the DNA is TGTGCCAGCATCGAGGGAAGCAGGAGCTCCTACGAGCAGTACTTC.

This chain links TRBV28 with TRBJ2-7; D gene ambiguous. The CDR3 has 13 residues. Germline V gene sequence: CDR1 MDHEN, CDR2 SYDVKM. Trimming removed 7 bases at V and 0 bases at J, with 10 bases between. CDR3 nucleotides: TGTGCCAGCATGCCTACGAGCTCCTACGAGCAGTACTTC. The encoded protein is CASMPTSSYEQYF.

This clonotype was recorded a few times. The chain employs TRBV7-9 and TRBJ2-7; D is uncertain. This CDR3 spans 11 amino acids. In germline, CDR1 is SEHNR, CDR2 FQNEAQ (reference sequence). Trimming cost V 6 bases and J 6 bases, with 9 bases left between them. CDR3 loop: CASRSGPEQYF. As DNA, the CDR3 is TGTGCCAGCAGAAGTGGGCCCGAGCAGTACTTC.

For this clonotype: The germline gene is not matched at one end of the junction; a read error may be the cause. The rearrangement uses TRBV27 and TRBJ2-6; D tentatively reads TRBD1 or TRBD2 (6 bases each). Germline values: CDR1 MNHEY, CDR2 SMNVEV (reference sequence). This CDR3 region has 15 residues. CDR3 bases: TGTGTCAGCAGTTTGAGGGGGGCTGGGGCCAACGTCCTGACTTTC. Amino acid sequence: CVSSLRGAGANVLTF.

V and J are TRBV11-3 and TRBJ2-7; 8 nucleotides line up with TRBD1. The V gene end was trimmed by 5 bases and the J gene end by 5 bases; junction bases not matched to a gene: 11. The CDR3 runs to 15 residues. Germline CDR1 SGHNT, CDR2 YENEEA. This chain's CDR3 is CASSTNDRGDHEQYF. The CDR3 DNA reads TGTGCCAGCAGCACGAACGACAGGGGTGACCACGAGCAGTACTTC.